This T cell receptor beta chain appears in the sequencing data of a study of T-cell reconstitution after alpha-beta-depleted transplantation in children (TCRdb year 2016). Broadly, across the study: Using TCR repertoire profiling, the study quantitatively followed how T-cell immune reconstitution unfolded in children after TCRalphabeta/CD19-depleted allogeneic hematopoietic cell transplantation.

Findings and caveats that apply to the study as a whole: About two months after transplant, the apparently early recovery of alphabetaT-cell counts reportedly depended on just several hundred clones that had expanded rapidly and came from non-depleted graft cells. Over the following months the frequencies of hyperexpanded clones went down, and after one year T-cell counts and TCRbeta diversity were mostly credited to newly produced T cells. The high TCRbeta diversity at day 60 in some patients was ascribed to recipient T cells and intrathymic progenitors that had survived conditioning.

The treatment or condition label, as the study defines it: allogeneic hematopoietic cell transplantation with graft depleted of TCRalphabeta T cells and CD19 B cells. Transplant recipients were children who received TCRalphabeta/CD19-depleted allogeneic hematopoietic cell grafts. The library was made by PCR. Sequencing was performed on an Illumina HiSeq 2500. Molecular barcoding was employed in the preparation of TCR libraries, with unique molecular identifiers being used to normalize TCRbeta repertoire quantification. TCRdb reran the public reads through fastp at Q25 and MiXCR, keeping productive beta chains. CDR3 protein duplicates are merged, each entry listing the most common genes and DNA. The sample table shows 490,000 or so distinct CDR3 sequences, and roughly a tenth are seen once. Roughly 2.1% of the sample is in the top ten clones. This clonotype was observed at least ten times. Its cognate antigen has yet to be identified. Base qualities are missing; no much larger clone stands one base away.

The germline V gene yields LGHNA for CDR1 and YSLEER for CDR2. The CDR3 runs 15 residues from the cysteine to the phenylalanine. The read is trimmed to its CDR3 DNA, 45 bases read in frame from base 1. Deletion took 0 bases off V and 4 bases off J, with a span of 12 bases between the germline ends. The rearranged segments are TRBV4-3 and TRBJ2-5; possibly the D gene is TRBD2, per 6 matching bases. The sequencing used PBMCs, collected before TCRalphabeta/CD19-depleted stem cell transplant. The sequence was obtained from a child between 2 and 9 years old with inherited bone marrow failure, due to receive a stem cell transplant. For the CDR3, the sequence is CASSQDMGGIETQYF. The bases are TGCGCCAGCAGCCAAGATATGGGCGGGATAGAGACCCAGTACTTC.